The source of this T cell receptor (beta chain) is a study of T cell changes during pregnancy in multiple sclerosis. Using immunoSEQ multiplex PCR, the repertoire was profiled, and TCRdb retains in-frame clones only, with some absent. The table has approximately 37,000 clones, approximately 89% seen once. The germline gives CDR1 LGHNA, CDR2 YNFKEQ. CDR3 size: 17 residues. The V and J ends lost 0 bases and 3 bases, in that order; junction bases with no gene match: 9. This sequence joins TRBV4-2 and TRBJ2-3; 7 positions match TRBD2. The sample was CD4+ T cells from peripheral blood mononuclear cells, taken in the first trimester of pregnancy. This clonotype was obtained from a female donor with multiple sclerosis, enrolled in a pregnancy study. The CDR3 sequence is CASSQESGLEETDTQYF. The CDR3 coding sequence is TGTGCCAGCAGCCAAGAAAGCGGACTAGAGGAAACAGATACGCAGTATTTT.